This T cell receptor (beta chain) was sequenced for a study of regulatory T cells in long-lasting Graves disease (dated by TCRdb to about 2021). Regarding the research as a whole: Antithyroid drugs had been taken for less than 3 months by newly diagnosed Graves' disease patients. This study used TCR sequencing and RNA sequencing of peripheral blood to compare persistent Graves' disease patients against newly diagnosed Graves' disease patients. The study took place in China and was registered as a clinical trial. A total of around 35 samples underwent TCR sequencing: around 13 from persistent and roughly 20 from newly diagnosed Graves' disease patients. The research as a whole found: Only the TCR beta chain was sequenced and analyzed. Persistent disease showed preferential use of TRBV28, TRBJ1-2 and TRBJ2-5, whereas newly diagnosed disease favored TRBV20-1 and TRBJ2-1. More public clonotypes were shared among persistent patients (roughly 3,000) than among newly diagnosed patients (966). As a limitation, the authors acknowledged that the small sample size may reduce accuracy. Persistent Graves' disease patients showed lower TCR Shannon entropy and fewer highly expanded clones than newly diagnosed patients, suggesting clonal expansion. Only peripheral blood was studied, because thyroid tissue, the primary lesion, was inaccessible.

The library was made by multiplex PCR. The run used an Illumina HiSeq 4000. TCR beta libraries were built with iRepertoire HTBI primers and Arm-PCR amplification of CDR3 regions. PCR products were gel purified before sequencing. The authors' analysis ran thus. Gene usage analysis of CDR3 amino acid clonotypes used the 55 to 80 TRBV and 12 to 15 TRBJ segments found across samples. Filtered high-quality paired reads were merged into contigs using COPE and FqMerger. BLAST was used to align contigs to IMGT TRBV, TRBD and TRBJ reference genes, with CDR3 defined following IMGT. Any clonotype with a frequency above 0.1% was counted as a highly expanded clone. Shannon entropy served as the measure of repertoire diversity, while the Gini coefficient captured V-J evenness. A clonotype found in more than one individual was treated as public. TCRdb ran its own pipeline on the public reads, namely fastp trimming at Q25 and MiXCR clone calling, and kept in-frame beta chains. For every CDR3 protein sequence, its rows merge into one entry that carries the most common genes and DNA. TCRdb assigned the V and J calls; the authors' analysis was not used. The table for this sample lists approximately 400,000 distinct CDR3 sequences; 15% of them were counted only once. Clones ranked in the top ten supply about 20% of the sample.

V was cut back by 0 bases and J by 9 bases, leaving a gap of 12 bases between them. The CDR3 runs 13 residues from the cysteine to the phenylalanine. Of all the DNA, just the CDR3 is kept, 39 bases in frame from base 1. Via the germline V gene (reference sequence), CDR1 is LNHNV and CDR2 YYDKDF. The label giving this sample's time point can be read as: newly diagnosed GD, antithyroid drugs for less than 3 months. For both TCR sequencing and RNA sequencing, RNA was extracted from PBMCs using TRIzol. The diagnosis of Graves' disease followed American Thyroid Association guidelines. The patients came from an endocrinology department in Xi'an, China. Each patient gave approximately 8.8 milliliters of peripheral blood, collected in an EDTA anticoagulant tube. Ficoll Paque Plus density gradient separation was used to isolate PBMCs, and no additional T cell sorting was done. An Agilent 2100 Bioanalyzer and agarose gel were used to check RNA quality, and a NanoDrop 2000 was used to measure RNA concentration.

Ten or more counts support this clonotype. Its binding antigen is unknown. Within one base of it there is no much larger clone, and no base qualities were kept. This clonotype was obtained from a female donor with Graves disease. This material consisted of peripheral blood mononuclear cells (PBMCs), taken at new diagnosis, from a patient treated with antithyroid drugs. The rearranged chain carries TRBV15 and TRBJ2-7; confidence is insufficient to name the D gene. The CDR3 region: CATSRDPHSGQYF. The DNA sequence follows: TGTGCCACCAGCAGAGACCCTCACAGTGGGCAGTACTTC.